This T cell receptor beta chain came from a study of tissue T cells after allogeneic stem cell transplantation. For the study at large: Tissue samples with histologically apparent lymphocytes on H&E review were prioritized for sequencing. The study, taken as a whole, reports: This small cohort was clinically heterogeneous, and sampling depth was a limitation.

Note on this clone: Its antigen is as yet unknown.

This CDR3 contains 13 residues. V gave up 4 bases and J gave up 5 bases, with 10 bases separating them. Germline CDR1 reads KGHDR; CDR2 reads SFDVKD. Some clones are missing from TCRdb's copy, which holds only in-frame ones; the method was immunoSEQ multiplex PCR. The sample carries about 10,000 clones, about 65% recorded once. The source of this sequence is a male donor older than 55 with lung cancer. This sequence joins TRBV24-1 and TRBJ2-5; perhaps TRBD2 as D (6 bases). Sequencing used tissue from the stomach, obtained at autopsy. The CDR3 DNA reads TGTGCCACCAGTGACCCCGCGGGGGAGACCCAGTACTTC. Translating gives CATSDPAGETQYF.